Here is one T cell receptor beta chain with its context. The entry originates in a study of cytomegalovirus exposure and HLA in healthy donors. The CDR3 totals 15 residues. Germline V CDR1 and CDR2: SQVTM, ANQGSEA. V shed 4 bases and J shed 2 bases, with 15 bases lying between them. It was with 60 Vbeta and 13 Jbeta primers that the PCR ran. The method was immunoSEQ multiplex PCR; TCRdb's version includes in-frame clones alone and lacks a portion of them. Here the sample spans about 160,000 clones, roughly 80% being singletons. V gene TRBV29-1 combines with J gene TRBJ1-3, with a weak D call TRBD1 (6 bases). This TCR was recovered from a human donor in good health. The specimen was PBMCs. CDR3 coding DNA: TGCAGCGTTGGTGGACAGAGGAGTACTGGAAACACCATATATTTT. It encodes CSVGGQRSTGNTIYF.